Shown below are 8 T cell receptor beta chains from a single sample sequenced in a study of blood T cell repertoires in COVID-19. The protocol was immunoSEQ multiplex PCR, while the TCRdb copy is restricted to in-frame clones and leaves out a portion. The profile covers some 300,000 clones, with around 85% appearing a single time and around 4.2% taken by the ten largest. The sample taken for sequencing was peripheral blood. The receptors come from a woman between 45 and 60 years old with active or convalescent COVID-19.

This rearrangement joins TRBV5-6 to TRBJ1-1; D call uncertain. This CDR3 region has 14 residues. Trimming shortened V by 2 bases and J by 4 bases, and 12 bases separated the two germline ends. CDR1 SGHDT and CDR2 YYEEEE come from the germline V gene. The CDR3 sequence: CASSFSFGSTEAFF. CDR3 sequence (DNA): TGTGCCAGCAGCTTTAGCTTTGGTAGCACTGAAGCTTTCTTT. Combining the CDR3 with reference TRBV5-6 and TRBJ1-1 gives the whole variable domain DAGVTQSPTHLIKTRGQQVTLRCSPKSGHDTVSWYQQALGQGPQFIFQYYEEEERQRGNFPDRFSGHQFPNYSSELNVNALLLGDSALYLCASSFSFGSTEAFFGQGTRLTVV.

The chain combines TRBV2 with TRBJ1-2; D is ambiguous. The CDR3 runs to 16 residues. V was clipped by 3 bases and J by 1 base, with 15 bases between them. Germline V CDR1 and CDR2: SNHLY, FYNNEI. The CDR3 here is CASSELGGAINYGYTF. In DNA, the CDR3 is TGTGCCAGCAGTGAGCTCGGTGGAGCCATTAACTATGGCTACACCTTC.

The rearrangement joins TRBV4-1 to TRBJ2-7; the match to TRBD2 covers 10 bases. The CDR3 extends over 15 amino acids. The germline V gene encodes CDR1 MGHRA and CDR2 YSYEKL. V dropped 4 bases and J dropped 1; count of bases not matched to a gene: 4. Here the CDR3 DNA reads TGCGCCAGCAGCCCGGGACTAGCGAGATCCTACGAGCAGTACTTC. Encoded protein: CASSPGLARSYEQYF.

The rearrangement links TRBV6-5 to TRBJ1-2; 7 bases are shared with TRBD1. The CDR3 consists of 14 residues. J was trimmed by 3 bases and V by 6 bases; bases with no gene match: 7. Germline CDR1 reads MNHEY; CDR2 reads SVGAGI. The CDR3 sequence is CASRTLDRDYGYTF. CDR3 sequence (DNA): TGTGCCAGCAGGACACTCGACAGGGACTATGGCTACACCTTC.

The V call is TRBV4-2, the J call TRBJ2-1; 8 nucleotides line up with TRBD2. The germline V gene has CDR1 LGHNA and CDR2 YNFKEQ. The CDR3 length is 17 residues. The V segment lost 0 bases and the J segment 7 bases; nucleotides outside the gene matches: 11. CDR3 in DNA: TGTGCCAGCAGCCAAGATAGTTTGAGCGGGAGTAAGAATGAGCAGTTCTTC. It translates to CASSQDSLSGSKNEQFF.

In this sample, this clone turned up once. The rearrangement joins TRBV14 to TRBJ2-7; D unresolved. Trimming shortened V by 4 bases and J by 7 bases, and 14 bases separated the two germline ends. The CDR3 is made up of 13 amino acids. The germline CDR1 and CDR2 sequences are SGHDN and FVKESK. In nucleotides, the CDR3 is TGTGCCAGCAGCCTGGGCGCTATGAAAGAGCAGTACTTC. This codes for CASSLGAMKEQYF. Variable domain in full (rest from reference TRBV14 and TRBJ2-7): EAGVTQFPSHSVIEKGQTVTLRCDPISGHDNLYWYRRVMGKEIKFLLHFVKESKQDESGMPNNRFLAERTGGTYSTLKVQPAELEDSGVYFCASSLGAMKEQYFGPGTRLTVT.

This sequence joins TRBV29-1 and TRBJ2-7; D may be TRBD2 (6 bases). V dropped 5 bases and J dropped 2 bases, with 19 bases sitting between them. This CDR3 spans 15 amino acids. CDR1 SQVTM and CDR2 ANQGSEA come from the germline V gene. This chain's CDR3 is CSVRKLGRFAYEQYF. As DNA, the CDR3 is TGCAGCGTTCGGAAGCTAGGGAGGTTTGCCTACGAGCAGTACTTC.

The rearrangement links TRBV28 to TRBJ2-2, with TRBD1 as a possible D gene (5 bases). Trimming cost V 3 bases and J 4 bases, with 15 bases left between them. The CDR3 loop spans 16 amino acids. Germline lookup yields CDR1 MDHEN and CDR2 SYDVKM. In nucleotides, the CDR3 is TGTGCCAGCAGTTTTCTGGACATCAGGGCCACCGGGGAGCTGTTTTTT. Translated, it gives CASSFLDIRATGELFF.